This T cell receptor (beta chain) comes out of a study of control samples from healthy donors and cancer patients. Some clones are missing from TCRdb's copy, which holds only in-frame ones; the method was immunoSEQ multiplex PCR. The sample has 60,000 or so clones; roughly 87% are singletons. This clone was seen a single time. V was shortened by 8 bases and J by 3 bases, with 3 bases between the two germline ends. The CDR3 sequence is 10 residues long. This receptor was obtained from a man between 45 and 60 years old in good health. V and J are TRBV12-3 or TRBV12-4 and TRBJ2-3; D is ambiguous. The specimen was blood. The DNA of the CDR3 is TGTGCCAGCGGGACAGATACGCAGTATTTT. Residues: CASGTDTQYF.